The T cell receptor (beta chain) under discussion was sequenced for a study of Ad26.COV2.S vaccination and SARS-CoV-2 variants. Treatment meaning: roughly 18 received Ad26.COV2.S at low or high dose, single or two shots; 5 received placebo; per-sample allocation not given. Sampling was done on day 63 after the first vaccine or placebo injection. Aged 18-55 years, donor was enrolled in Boston in the early 2020s. Immunization relied on an Ad26 vector, which expressed Wuhan-strain SARS-CoV-2 spike. Findings and limits, study-wide: After vaccination, substantial breadth of spike-specific CD8+ and CD4+ responses was reported.

Of note for this clone: The antigen remains unidentified.

Sequenced by immunoSEQ multiplex PCR; TCRdb stores in-frame clones only, minus some. Found here are about 390,000 clones, around nine tenths of them singletons; the top ten hold roughly 3.5%. Trimming cost V 2 bases and J 1 base; bases outside gene matches: 4. Germline values: CDR1 MNHNS, CDR2 SASEGT. The CDR3 runs 16 residues. This clonotype was sampled from a person between 18 and 60 years old who received the Ad26.COV2.S COVID-19 vaccine or a placebo. The specimen was peripheral blood, collected in a trial of Ad26.COV2.S vaccine versus placebo. The chain combines TRBV6-1 with TRBJ2-4; 8 positions agree with TRBD2. The CDR3 sequence: CASSERLAPAKNIQYF. The DNA of the CDR3 is TGTGCCAGCAGTGAAAGACTAGCGCCTGCCAAAAACATTCAGTACTTC.